These 19 T cell receptor beta chains were all obtained from the same sample, sequenced in a study of shared clonotypes between healthy human individuals. CD45RO negativity and positive selection for CCR7 defined naive CD8 cells, a population that excluded terminally differentiated effector memory CD45RA+ cells. Repertoires were generated with immunoSEQ multiplex PCR, while TCRdb's copy carries only in-frame clones and drops some. The sample includes about 800,000 clones, about 97% seen only once; the top ten take about 0.21%. The source material was naive CD8+ T cells sorted from blood. The receptors come from a man aged 25 to 40 in good health.

The genes are TRBV2 and TRBJ2-7, with 7 bases lining up with TRBD2. The CDR3 is 11 amino acids. Germline V gives CDR1 SNHLY, CDR2 FYNNEI. V lost 3 bases to trimming and J lost 9 bases; unmatched junction nucleotides: 2. CDR3 loop: CASSEREGQYF. The CDR3, as DNA: TGTGCCAGCAGTGAGAGGGAGGGGCAGTACTTC.

The chain recombines TRBV5-5 with TRBJ2-5; D might be TRBD1 (6 bases). Trimming cost V 0 bases and J 5 bases, with 17 bases left between them. The CDR3 sequence is 16 residues long. The germline gives CDR1 SGHKS, CDR2 YYEKEE (reference sequence). CDR3 bases: TGTGCCAGCAGCTTGGGGCTCGGGACACAGTGGGAGACCCAGTACTTC. It yields the protein CASSLGLGTQWETQYF.

The rearrangement uses TRBV9 and TRBJ2-3; D gene uncertain. Germline CDR1 reads SGDLS; CDR2 reads YYNGEE. This CDR3 comprises 13 residues. V was trimmed by 0 bases and J by 5 bases, leaving 7 bases between them. The CDR3 loop is CASSVVLRDTQYF. The CDR3 DNA sequence: TGTGCCAGCAGCGTAGTACTTAGAGATACGCAGTATTTT.

The genes are TRBV11-1 and TRBJ2-1; D perhaps matches TRBD2 (6 bases). Germline V gives CDR1 SGHAT, CDR2 FQDESV (reference sequence). The V end lost 1 base, the J end lost 3 bases, and 16 bases lay between the germline ends. This CDR3 spans 17 amino acids. The CDR3 sequence is CASSLVRGLPSYNEQFF. For the CDR3, the DNA is TGTGCCAGCAGCTTAGTTAGGGGACTTCCAAGCTACAATGAGCAGTTCTTC. Full variable domain (outside the CDR3, taken from reference TRBV11-1 and TRBJ2-1): EAEVAQSPRYKITEKSQAVAFWCDPISGHATLYWYRQILGQGPELLVQFQDESVVDDSQLPKDRFSAERLKGVDSTLKIQPAELGDSAMYLCASSLVRGLPSYNEQFFGPGTRLTVL.

A single count supports this clone. The chain combines TRBV9 with TRBJ2-1, with 10 bases lining up with TRBD2. This CDR3 has 18 residues. V lost 1 base to trimming and J lost 0 bases; unmatched junction nucleotides: 7. Germline-derived CDR1 and CDR2 are SGDLS and YYNGEE. The CDR3 DNA sequence: TGTGCCAGCAGCGTAACTAGCGGGGCCCCGAACTCCTACAATGAGCAGTTCTTC. It is translated as CASSVTSGAPNSYNEQFF. Complete variable domain (other parts from reference TRBV9 and TRBJ2-1): DSGVTQTPKHLITATGQRVTLRCSPRSGDLSVYWYQQSLDQGLQFLIQYYNGEERAKGNILERFSAQQFPDLHSELNLSSLELGDSALYFCASSVTSGAPNSYNEQFFGPGTRLTVL.

The V and J genes are TRBV7-9 and TRBJ1-2, with D hard to call. The length of the CDR3 is 14 residues. Germline-derived CDR1 and CDR2 are SEHNR and FQNEAQ (reference sequence). The V gene lost 1 base and the J gene lost 8 bases, with 14 bases spanning the gap. The chain's CDR3 is CASSLGVPLRGYTF. The CDR3 DNA follows: TGTGCCAGCAGCTTAGGGGTGCCATTACGGGGCTACACCTTC.

The chain links TRBV7-9 to TRBJ1-2, with D perhaps matching TRBD1 (6 bases). Germline loops: CDR1 SEHNR, CDR2 FQNEAQ (reference sequence). V shed 5 bases and J shed 4 bases, with 17 bases lying between them. The CDR3 runs 15 residues. Here the CDR3 DNA reads TGTGCCAGCAGCCCGAGAGGGGGAGTGGTCTATGGCTACACCTTC. It codes for CASSPRGGVVYGYTF.

This clone has only one observation. The V gene is TRBV7-9, the J gene TRBJ2-2, with D unresolved. V lost 7 bases, J lost 1 base, and 13 bases lay in between. In germline, CDR1 is SEHNR, CDR2 FQNEAQ (reference sequence). The CDR3 has 15 residues. For the CDR3, the DNA is TGTGCCAGCATCGGTTGGGTAGAGAACACCGGGGAGCTGTTTTTT. As protein: CASIGWVENTGELFF.

The chain links TRBV7-8 to TRBJ2-2; no clear D. Germline CDR1 is SGHVS and CDR2 is FQNEAQ. The CDR3 spans 13 residues. Trimming took off 10 bases at V and 2 bases at J, with 11 bases between the two ends. CDR3 region: CAKRSDNTGELFF. The CDR3, as DNA: TGTGCCAAACGGAGCGATAACACCGGGGAGCTGTTTTTT.

J is TRBJ1-5 and V is TRBV4-1; TRBD1 is a possible D gene (6 bases). This CDR3 has 17 residues. Per the germline V gene, CDR1 is MGHRA and CDR2 is YSYEKL. The V end was cut by 0 bases, the J end by 0 bases, with 12 bases between. CDR3 bases: TGCGCCAGCAGCCAAGAACCGGGGACATATAGCAATCAGCCCCAGCATTTT. It is translated as CASSQEPGTYSNQPQHF.

The table lists this clone with a count of one. This chain joins TRBV10-3 and TRBJ1-2; D remains ambiguous. Trimming took 4 bases from V and 8 from J, leaving 11 bases between them. This CDR3 spans 12 amino acids. From germline, CDR1 is ENHRY and CDR2 SYGVKD. CDR3 in DNA: TGTGCCATCAGTGTTCGGGGAGACGGCTACACCTTC. It translates to CAISVRGDGYTF.

The chain carries TRBV7-9 and TRBJ2-1; D is perhaps TRBD1 or TRBD2 (5 bases each). The CDR3 is 15 amino acids. The V gene lost 5 bases and the J gene lost 1 base, with 12 bases spanning the gap. Germline values: CDR1 SEHNR, CDR2 FQNEAQ (reference sequence). CDR3 loop: CASSPAEGSYNEQFF. The CDR3 DNA reads as TGTGCCAGCAGCCCAGCAGAGGGGTCCTACAATGAGCAGTTCTTC. The full variable domain, rest sourced from reference TRBV7-9 and TRBJ2-1, is DTGVSQNPRHKITKRGQNVTFRCDPISEHNRLYWYRQTLGQGPEFLTYFQNEAQLEKSRLLSDRFSAERPKGSFSTLEIQRTEQGDSAMYLCASSPAEGSYNEQFFGPGTRLTVL.

This clone came up once. The chain uses TRBV4-1 and TRBJ2-1; D may be TRBD1 or TRBD2 (5 bases each). V was trimmed by 3 bases and J by 4 bases, leaving 13 bases between them. The germline V gene encodes CDR1 MGHRA and CDR2 YSYEKL. The CDR3 consists of 15 residues. CDR3 coding DNA: TGCGCCAGCAGCCAGCTTCCGGGACCTTACAATGAGCAGTTCTTC. Residues: CASSQLPGPYNEQFF.

The V call is TRBV7-9, the J call TRBJ1-5; D is undetermined. V was shortened by 5 bases and J by 1 base, with 9 bases between the two germline ends. Germline loops: CDR1 SEHNR, CDR2 FQNEAQ (reference sequence). The CDR3 has 14 amino acids. The CDR3 is CASSGGDSNQPQHF. In nucleotides, the CDR3 is TGTGCCAGCAGCGGAGGCGACAGCAATCAGCCCCAGCATTTT.

The genes are TRBV10-3 and TRBJ1-2; D is perhaps TRBD1 (6 bases). Germline-derived CDR1 and CDR2 are ENHRY and SYGVKD. Trimming cost V 9 bases and J 0 bases, with 14 bases left between them. This CDR3 region has 14 residues. CDR3 coding DNA: TGTGCCATACCCCAGACAGGATCTAACTATGGCTACACCTTC. Amino acids: CAIPQTGSNYGYTF.

The rearrangement links TRBV7-9 to TRBJ2-1; 10 bases map to TRBD2. The V and J ends lost 5 bases and 7 bases, in that order; junction bases with no gene match: 11. This CDR3 contains 16 residues. The germline CDR1 and CDR2 sequences are SEHNR and FQNEAQ (reference sequence). CDR3 nucleotide sequence: TGTGCCAGCAGCGCCATGGGGACTAGCGAGAGTAATGAGCAGTTCTTC. This translates into CASSAMGTSESNEQFF.

V and J are TRBV7-9 and TRBJ1-1; the match to TRBD1 covers 9 bases. V dropped 5 bases and J dropped 4; count of bases not matched to a gene: 2. This CDR3 is 13 amino acids long. Germline V lookup: CDR1 SEHNR, CDR2 FQNEAQ (reference sequence). The DNA of the CDR3 is TGTGCCAGCAGCGAGACAGGGGGCACTGAAGCTTTCTTT. Translated: CASSETGGTEAFF.

The chain combines TRBV28 with TRBJ2-2; 8 bases fit TRBD1. The germline V gene has CDR1 MDHEN and CDR2 SYDVKM. The CDR3 totals 16 residues. Trimming took 2 bases from V and 6 from J; bases not matched to a gene: 8. CDR3 coding DNA: TGTGCCAGCAGTTTACGGACAGGGTTTATTCCCGGGGAGCTGTTTTTT. Residues: CASSLRTGFIPGELFF.

This chain uses TRBV29-1 with TRBJ2-5; 12 positions agree with TRBD2. CDR1 is SQVTM and CDR2 is ANQGSEA in the germline V gene. The CDR3 contains 14 residues. V was clipped by 6 bases and J by 0 bases; unmatched bases: 2. The DNA for the CDR3 is TGCAGCGTATGGACTAGCGGGGACCAAGAGACCCAGTACTTC. Residues: CSVWTSGDQETQYF.